The 18 T cell receptor beta chains below were found in one sample sequenced in a study of shared clonotypes between healthy human individuals. Assay used: immunoSEQ multiplex PCR; TCRdb lists only in-frame clones, some missing. The table includes more than 400,000 clones, around 96% detected once. The sequencing input was naive CD4+ T cells sorted from blood. Indicated subset: CD45RA+ positively selected. Source of these receptors: a woman in her twenties or thirties in good health.

DNA for the CDR3: TGCAGTGCTTTTATCTCCTACGAGCAGTACTTC. Translated: CSAFISYEQYF. The J gene is TRBJ2-5, the V gene TRBV20-1; D is uncertain. The J call is in doubt because the DNA end fits TRBJ2-7 better. CDR1 and CDR2 (germline): DFQATT, SNEGSKA (reference sequence). The CDR3 runs 11 residues.

This clone was detected only once. The chain employs TRBV19 and TRBJ1-2, with 9 bases identical to TRBD1. Germline V gene sequence: CDR1 LNHDA, CDR2 SQIVND (reference sequence). The junction had 13 bases not matched to a gene; V was cut back by 3 bases and J by 5 bases. This CDR3 region has 17 residues. The CDR3 nucleotides are TGTGCCAGTAGTATTCTAACAGGGGGCAAGAGTTGGTATGGCTACACCTTC. This sequence encodes CASSILTGGKSWYGYTF. Using reference TRBV19 and TRBJ1-2 for the parts outside the CDR3, the full variable domain is DGGITQSPKYLFRKEGQNVTLSCEQNLNHDAMYWYRQDPGQGLRLIYYSQIVNDFQKGDIAEGYSVSREKKESFPLTVTSAQKNPTAFYLCASSILTGGKSWYGYTFGSGTRLTVV.

The V call is TRBV27, the J call TRBJ1-4, with D possibly being TRBD1 (5 bases). Trimming pared 4 bases from V and 8 bases from J, leaving 14 bases between. The germline V gene has CDR1 MNHEY and CDR2 SMNVEV (reference sequence). The CDR3 is 14 amino acids. The CDR3 reads CASSSPGRSEKLFF. The CDR3 DNA follows: TGTGCCAGCAGTTCCCCAGGGCGATCCGAAAAACTGTTTTTT.

The V gene is TRBV27, the J gene TRBJ2-5; TRBD2 is a possible D gene (5 bases). The CDR3 runs 14 residues. CDR1 is MNHEY and CDR2 is SMNVEV in the germline V gene (reference sequence). Trimming took 3 bases from V and 5 from J, leaving 13 bases between them. The DNA of the CDR3 is TGTGCCAGCAGTTTTACGGGAATGGGGGAGACCCAGTACTTC. It is translated as CASSFTGMGETQYF.

V usage is TRBV30 and J usage is TRBJ2-7; 12 nucleotides match TRBD1. The CDR3 runs to 15 residues. Germline loops: CDR1 GTSNPN, CDR2 SVGIG (reference sequence). V lost 4 bases to trimming and J lost 6 bases; unmatched junction nucleotides: 10. The CDR3 loop reads CAWKRRGTGGPEQYF. The CDR3 nucleotides read TGTGCCTGGAAACGCCGGGGGACAGGGGGCCCCGAGCAGTACTTC. The full variable domain, rest sourced from reference TRBV30 and TRBJ2-7, is SQTIHQWPATLVQPVGSPLSLECTVEGTSNPNLYWYRQAAGRGLQLLFYSVGIGQISSEVPQNLSASRPQDRQFILSSKKLLLSDSGFYLCAWKRRGTGGPEQYFGPGTRLTVT.

This chain links TRBV20-1 with TRBJ2-7, with D possibly matching TRBD2 (6 bases). Germline lookup yields CDR1 DFQATT and CDR2 SNEGSKA (reference sequence). V lost 1 base to trimming and J lost 11 bases, with 12 bases between them. There are 11 residues in the CDR3. DNA for the CDR3: TGCAGTGCTAGAGGACCAGGAGGGGAGTACTTC. It translates to CSARGPGGEYF.

CDR3 in DNA: TGTGCCAGCAGCGTCAGGACAGGCCGCGCTCTAGTCACTGAAGCTTTCTTT. Protein: CASSVRTGRALVTEAFF. This chain uses TRBV7-2 with TRBJ1-1; 7 nucleotides agree with TRBD1. The CDR3 consists of 17 residues. Germline V CDR1 and CDR2: SGHTA, FQGNSA. V dropped 5 bases and J dropped 4; count of bases not matched to a gene: 16.

The rearrangement links TRBV6-5 to TRBJ2-6; D call uncertain. The ends were cut back, 3 bases at V and 2 bases at J, with 11 bases in the middle. The CDR3 is 16 residues long. From germline, CDR1 is MNHEY and CDR2 SVGAGI. Written as DNA, the CDR3 is TGTGCCAGCAGTTATGAGAACAGTGCTGGGGCCAACGTCCTGACTTTC. Residues: CASSYENSAGANVLTF.

This chain joins TRBV6-6 and TRBJ1-3; D not resolved. Germline loops: CDR1 MNHNY, CDR2 SVGAGI (reference sequence). CDR3 size: 15 residues. Between the trimmed V and J ends, which lost 0 bases and 4 bases, there was a span of 10 bases. The chain's CDR3 is CASSYSADIGNTIYF. The CDR3 bases are TGTGCCAGCAGTTACTCCGCAGACATAGGAAACACCATATATTTT.

The chain uses TRBV2 and TRBJ2-4; 9 bases are shared with TRBD1. J lost 6 bases, V lost 5 bases, and 2 bases had no gene match. This CDR3 is built from 13 residues. From germline, CDR1 is SNHLY and CDR2 FYNNEI. The CDR3 loop is CASSLGQGNIQYF. CDR3 bases: TGTGCCAGCAGTTTGGGACAGGGAAACATTCAGTACTTC.

In DNA, the CDR3 is TGTGCCAGCAGGGGTGGACAGGGCGCCCTTTATGGCTACACCTTC. It specifies CASRGGQGALYGYTF. The chain joins TRBV2 to TRBJ1-2; the match to TRBD1 covers 8 bases. The germline gives CDR1 SNHLY, CDR2 FYNNEI. The CDR3 runs 15 residues. V lost 6 bases, J lost 5 bases, and 11 bases stayed unmatched. The entire variable domain, with the rest obtained from reference TRBV2 and TRBJ1-2, is as follows: EPEVTQTPSHQVTQMGQEVILRCVPISNHLYFYWYRQILGQKVEFLVSFYNNEISEKSEIFDDQFSVERPDGSNFTLKIRSTKLEDSAMYFCASRGGQGALYGYTFGSGTRLTVV.

The chain is built from TRBV19 and TRBJ2-4, with TRBD2 identical over 12 bases. Trimming at V came to 2 bases and at J to 7 bases, leaving 12 bases not matched to a gene. CDR1 is LNHDA, CDR2 SQIVND, per germline (reference sequence). The CDR3 totals 18 residues. The CDR3 reads CASSIRLAGDLGANIQYF. CDR3 DNA: TGTGCCAGTAGTATACGACTAGCGGGAGATCTCGGGGCGAACATTCAGTACTTC. Drawing the rest from reference TRBV19 and TRBJ2-4, the complete variable domain is DGGITQSPKYLFRKEGQNVTLSCEQNLNHDAMYWYRQDPGQGLRLIYYSQIVNDFQKGDIAEGYSVSREKKESFPLTVTSAQKNPTAFYLCASSIRLAGDLGANIQYFGAGTRLSVL.

The chain couples TRBV5-6 to TRBJ2-7; unclear D gene. V gave up 4 bases and J gave up 3 bases, with 14 bases separating them. Germline-derived CDR1 and CDR2 are SGHDT and YYEEEE. CDR3 length: 14 residues. CDR3 coding DNA: TGTGCCAGCAGCACCTCGACAACAAACTACGAGCAGTACTTC. It translates to CASSTSTTNYEQYF.

V and J are TRBV6-1 and TRBJ1-6; D uncertain. The ends were cut back, 0 bases at V and 0 bases at J, with 9 bases in the middle. The germline CDR1 and CDR2 sequences are MNHNS and SASEGT. This CDR3 region has 17 residues. The CDR3 here is CASSEALLVSYNSPLHF. Here the CDR3 DNA reads TGTGCCAGCAGTGAAGCCCTGCTAGTCTCCTATAATTCACCCCTCCACTTT.

The rearrangement joins TRBV29-1 to TRBJ1-1; TRBD1 aligns across 11 bases. From germline, CDR1 is SQVTM and CDR2 ANQGSEA. CDR3 size: 13 residues. V shed 5 bases and J 3 bases; nucleotides not matched to a gene: 2. The CDR3 sequence is CSVRGQGDTEAFF. The CDR3 DNA reads as TGCAGCGTTAGGGGACAGGGGGACACTGAAGCTTTCTTT.

The chain recombines TRBV28 with TRBJ1-2, with 7 bases identical to TRBD1. This CDR3 has 14 amino acids. Per germline, CDR1 MDHEN and CDR2 SYDVKM. With 7 bases clipped from V and 2 bases from J, the junction kept 7 bases outside the gene matches. The CDR3 DNA reads as TGTGCCAGCACACCAGGGGGTGTAAACTATGGCTACACCTTC. The encoded protein is CASTPGGVNYGYTF.

The V call is TRBV28, the J call TRBJ1-1, with 7 bases matching TRBD1. The CDR3 spans 17 residues. J gave up 5 bases and V 6 bases, and 18 bases lay outside the gene matches. The germline CDR1 and CDR2 sequences are MDHEN and SYDVKM. The CDR3 loop reads CASSSPGQPQRVTEAFF. The CDR3 coding sequence is TGTGCCAGCAGCTCCCCGGGACAGCCCCAGAGGGTTACTGAAGCTTTCTTT.

V and J are TRBV15 and TRBJ1-5, with D maybe TRBD1 (6 bases). This CDR3 has 15 residues. Germline V gene data show CDR1 as LNHNV and CDR2 as YYDKDF (reference sequence). Trimming stripped 0 bases from V and 4 bases from J, with 10 bases between. The CDR3 DNA reads as TGTGCCACCAGCAGAGATGTCGGGACAAATCAGCCCCAGCATTTT. Protein product: CATSRDVGTNQPQHF.